The 16 T cell receptor beta chains reported below all come from one sample, sequenced in a study of blood T cell repertoires in COVID-19. Using immunoSEQ multiplex PCR, the repertoire was profiled, and TCRdb retains in-frame clones only, with some absent. This table holds about 90,000 clones, roughly four fifths found once. The sequenced sample consisted of peripheral blood. The source is a human donor in a cohort sampled during active COVID-19.

The chain uses TRBV5-4 and TRBJ2-2; possibly TRBD1 for D (5 bases). The CDR3 covers 15 residues. The V and J ends lost 4 bases and 0 bases respectively, with 10 bases between them. Germline CDR1 is SGHNT and CDR2 is YYREEE (reference sequence). Here the CDR3 reads CASSRTQPNTGELFF. CDR3 nucleotide sequence: TGTGCCAGCAGCCGGACACAGCCGAACACCGGGGAGCTGTTTTTT.

The V gene is TRBV6-6, the J gene TRBJ2-7, with 9 positions matching TRBD1. The CDR3 contains 16 residues. Germline trimming cut 4 bases from V and 4 bases from J; bases unmatched to any gene: 11. The germline V gene has CDR1 MNHNY and CDR2 SVGAGI (reference sequence). CDR3 DNA sequence: TGTGCCAGCAGTTTAACCTCCGGGACAGGGCCTTACGAGCAGTACTTC. Its translation: CASSLTSGTGPYEQYF.

The rearrangement uses TRBV2 and TRBJ1-5; no clear D. The CDR3 totals 14 residues. Looked up from germline, CDR1 is SNHLY and CDR2 is FYNNEI. V lost 7 bases to trimming and J lost 2 bases, with 12 bases between them. The CDR3 spells CASKILVGNQPQHF. DNA for the CDR3: TGTGCCAGCAAAATCTTAGTGGGCAATCAGCCCCAGCATTTT.

A few counts support this clone. This chain links TRBV29-1 with TRBJ1-1, with TRBD1 identical over 11 bases. CDR1 SQVTM and CDR2 ANQGSEA come from the germline V gene. This CDR3 comprises 14 residues. J gave up 5 bases and V 7 bases, and 9 bases lay outside the gene matches. The CDR3: CSAWTGGARTEAFF. DNA of the CDR3: TGCAGCGCCTGGACAGGGGGCGCAAGAACTGAAGCTTTCTTT.

The chain employs TRBV14 and TRBJ1-2, with 7 bases identical to TRBD1. Trimming took 3 bases from V and 3 from J; bases not matched to a gene: 1. Germline V gene lookup returns CDR1 SGHDN and CDR2 FVKESK. This CDR3 comprises 13 residues. The CDR3 DNA reads TGTGCCAGCAGCCACGGACAGGACTATGGCTACACCTTC. It is translated as CASSHGQDYGYTF.

This chain uses TRBV7-2 with TRBJ1-6; maybe TRBD1 (5 bases). Germline V gene sequence: CDR1 SGHTA, CDR2 FQGNSA. Trimming removed 5 bases from V and 5 bases from J, with 13 bases in between. The CDR3 spans 15 residues. In DNA, the CDR3 is TGTGCCAGCAGCGGACGGGGACTTAATAATTCACCCCTCCACTTT. Translated: CASSGRGLNNSPLHF.

Points on this clone: Being one base from a much bigger clone, this may be a read error. The chain uses TRBV11-3 and TRBJ2-7, with D unresolved. The germline CDR1 and CDR2 sequences are SGHNT and YENEEA. The V gene lost 1 base and the J gene lost 1 base, with 5 bases spanning the gap. The length of the CDR3 is 13 residues. The CDR3: CASSLGQSYEQYF. Written as DNA, the CDR3 is TGTGCCAGCAGCTTAGGGCAGTCCTACGAGCAGTACTTC.

The CDR3 DNA is TGCGCCAGCAGACCGGGACAGATGTTCACAGATACGCAGTATTTT. Encoded protein: CASRPGQMFTDTQYF. V usage is TRBV5-1 and J usage is TRBJ2-3; 7 bases map to TRBD1. Germline lookup yields CDR1 SGHRS and CDR2 YFSETQ. The CDR3 extends over 15 amino acids. Unmatched junction bases numbered 8, after V lost 5 bases and J lost 2 bases.

V is TRBV10-2 and J is TRBJ1-2, with TRBD1 identical over 9 bases. CDR3 length: 15 residues. V trimming: 2 bases; J trimming: 7 bases; junction bases outside the gene matches: 8. Germline lookup yields CDR1 WSHSY and CDR2 SAAADI. In DNA form, the CDR3 reads TGCGCCAGCAGTGAGAACCTACAGGGGGCAACTGGCTACACCTTC. Protein: CASSENLQGATGYTF.

This chain connects TRBV7-6 to TRBJ1-4; 7 nucleotides agree with TRBD1. Losses at the gene ends were 4 bases for V and 8 bases for J; bases not matched to a gene: 7. Per the germline V gene, CDR1 is SGHVS and CDR2 is FNYEAQ. The CDR3 contains 14 residues. The CDR3 sequence is CASSSRGGEEKLFF. The CDR3 DNA reads as TGTGCCAGCAGCTCCCGAGGGGGCGAGGAAAAACTGTTTTTT.

The chain is built from TRBV5-1 and TRBJ2-1, with a possible D match to TRBD2 (5 bases). The CDR3 sequence is 15 residues long. Trimming took 0 bases from V and 4 from J, leaving 11 bases between them. CDR1 and CDR2 from the germline V gene are SGHRS and YFSETQ. The chain's CDR3 is CASSLERANYNEQFF. CDR3 in DNA: TGCGCCAGCAGCTTGGAGAGGGCGAATTACAATGAGCAGTTCTTC. Drawing the rest from reference TRBV5-1 and TRBJ2-1, the complete variable domain is KAGVTQTPRYLIKTRGQQVTLSCSPISGHRSVSWYQQTPGQGLQFLFEYFSETQRNKGNFPGRFSGRQFSNSRSEMNVSTLELGDSALYLCASSLERANYNEQFFGPGTRLTVL.

The chain couples TRBV6-5 to TRBJ2-7; TRBD2 matches at 11 bases. Germline CDR1 is MNHEY and CDR2 is SVGAGI. Trimming cost V 4 bases and J 0 bases; bases outside gene matches: 5. The CDR3 has 16 residues. The CDR3 DNA follows: TGTGCCAGCAGTTCGGTAGCGGGGGGGAGCTCCTACGAGCAGTACTTC. Protein product: CASSSVAGGSSYEQYF.

This clone was found once. The rearrangement joins TRBV2 to TRBJ1-5; TRBD1 might be the D (6 bases). V dropped 5 bases and J dropped 0 bases, with 11 bases sitting between them. The CDR3 sequence is 15 residues long. The germline V gene has CDR1 SNHLY and CDR2 FYNNEI. As DNA, the CDR3 is TGTGCCAGCAGTTATGACAGGCATAGCAATCAGCCCCAGCATTTT. Encoded protein: CASSYDRHSNQPQHF.

This clone was detected once. This sequence joins TRBV7-9 and TRBJ1-2, with D possibly being TRBD1 (5 bases). V was clipped by 3 bases and J by 2 bases, with 13 bases between them. Germline lookup yields CDR1 SEHNR and CDR2 FQNEAQ (reference sequence). This CDR3 region has 15 residues. This CDR3 is CASSLGQGMNYGYTF. The CDR3 nucleotides read TGTGCCAGCAGCTTGGGGCAGGGAATGAACTATGGCTACACCTTC. The full variable domain, completed using reference TRBV7-9 and TRBJ1-2, is DTGVSQNPRHKITKRGQNVTFRCDPISEHNRLYWYRQTLGQGPEFLTYFQNEAQLEKSRLLSDRFSAERPKGSFSTLEIQRTEQGDSAMYLCASSLGQGMNYGYTFGSGTRLTVV.

The rearrangement uses TRBV4-1 and TRBJ1-1, with 9 bases matching TRBD1. The CDR3 loop spans 17 amino acids. With 4 bases clipped from V and 0 bases from J, the junction kept 9 bases outside the gene matches. Germline values: CDR1 MGHRA, CDR2 YSYEKL. CDR3 amino acids: CASSLVPGQGMNTEAFF. The DNA for the CDR3 is TGCGCCAGCAGCCTCGTCCCGGGACAGGGAATGAACACTGAAGCTTTCTTT.

This clone was seen a handful of times. The rearrangement links TRBV27 to TRBJ1-6; D remains unclear. In germline, CDR1 is MNHEY, CDR2 SMNVEV (reference sequence). Trimming took off 3 bases at V and 4 bases at J, with 7 bases between the two ends. The CDR3 extends over 14 amino acids. The CDR3 loop is CASSFLGYNSPLHF. The CDR3 DNA follows: TGTGCCAGCAGTTTTCTCGGGTATAATTCACCCCTCCACTTT.